One and the same sample provided the 13 T cell receptor beta chains below, sequenced in a study of CD8 T cells in Susac syndrome. Random hexamers served to reverse transcribe roughly 0.45 to 1 ug RNA. TCRdb re-analysed the immunoSEQ multiplex PCR reads in MiXCR, keeping a single row per CDR3 protein. The profile shows 160,000 or so distinct CDR3 sequences, 90% to 95% of them singletons. The specimen sequenced was CD8+ T cells from PBMCs. The receptors here all came from a human donor with multiple sclerosis.

The V and J genes are TRBV29-1 and TRBJ1-2, with no clear D. Trimming stripped 0 bases from V and 3 bases from J, with 11 bases between. The CDR3 sequence is 14 residues long. The germline V gene encodes CDR1 SQVTM and CDR2 ANQGSEA. As DNA, the CDR3 is TGCAGCGTTGAAGAGGAGACTGATTACTATGGCTACACCTTC. Translation: CSVEEETDYYGYTF.

This chain joins TRBV30 and TRBJ2-2; maybe TRBD2 (6 bases). CDR1 is GTSNPN, CDR2 SVGIG, per germline (reference sequence). The germline V and J ends were trimmed by 7 bases and 5 bases, with 11 bases remaining between them. The CDR3 totals 12 residues. The chain's CDR3 is CASGTLTGELFF. The CDR3 nucleotides are TGTGCCTCGGGGACTCTTACCGGGGAGCTGTTTTTT.

CDR3 region: CAVETSYEQYF. As DNA, the CDR3 is TGTGCCGTCGAGACTAGCTACGAGCAGTACTTC. The chain is built from TRBV6-5 and TRBJ2-7, with D tentatively TRBD2 (6 bases). The V end was cut by 11 bases, the J end by 3 bases, with 11 bases between. This CDR3 has 11 residues. Per the germline V gene, CDR1 is MNHEY and CDR2 is SVGAGI.

By sample share, this clonotype is medium-sized. The junction shows a germline mismatch at one end, possibly a read error. The CDR3 region is CASSWDKSFEQYF. The CDR3 DNA is TGCGCCAGCAGCTGGGACAAATCCTTCGAGCAGTACTTC. The chain has TRBV5-1 and TRBJ2-7; possibly TRBD1 for D (6 bases). Germline CDR1 and CDR2: SGHRS and YFSETQ. The CDR3 sequence is 13 residues long.

V gene TRBV29-1 combines with J gene TRBJ2-1; possibly TRBD2 for D (5 bases). The CDR3 is 15 residues long. CDR1 SQVTM and CDR2 ANQGSEA come from the germline V gene. Trimming removed 4 bases from V and 0 bases from J, with 13 bases in between. The CDR3 spells CSVVLRASSYNEQFF. In DNA, the CDR3 is TGCAGCGTTGTTTTGAGGGCCAGCTCCTACAATGAGCAGTTCTTC.

The sample holds one count of this clonotype. The V call is TRBV29-1, the J call TRBJ1-1, with a tentative D call TRBD1 (5 bases). The ends were cut back, 1 base at V and 8 bases at J, with 11 bases in the middle. The CDR3 runs to 12 residues. CDR1 and CDR2 from the germline V gene are SQVTM and ANQGSEA. CDR3 sequence reads: CSVEGGPREAFF. The CDR3 nucleotides are TGCAGCGTTGAAGGGGGCCCCCGAGAAGCTTTCTTT. The variable domain in full, with the rest retrieved from reference TRBV29-1 and TRBJ1-1, is SAVISQKPSRDICQRGTSLTIQCQVDSQVTMMFWYRQQPGQSLTLIATANQGSEATYESGFVIDKFPISRPNLTFSTLTVSNMSPEDSSIYLCSVEGGPREAFFGQGTRLTVV.

The rearrangement joins TRBV3-1 to TRBJ2-1; 10 bases agree with TRBD2. The CDR3 totals 19 residues. Germline V lookup: CDR1 LGHDT, CDR2 YNNKEL (reference sequence). V shed 2 bases, J shed 4 bases, and the junction held 14 bases outside the gene matches. This CDR3 is CASSQRIAGGQENYNEQFF. The CDR3, as DNA: TGTGCCAGCAGCCAACGAATAGCGGGGGGCCAAGAAAATTACAATGAGCAGTTCTTC.

The J gene is TRBJ2-6, the V gene TRBV30; D is unclear. V lost 2 bases and J 0 bases, leaving 14 bases between the germline ends. Germline assignment: CDR1 GTSNPN and CDR2 SVGIG (reference sequence). The CDR3 is 17 amino acids. The CDR3 here is CAWSRPDRISGANVLTF. CDR3 DNA sequence: TGTGCCTGGAGTAGGCCGGATCGTATCTCTGGGGCCAACGTCCTGACTTTC.

The chain couples TRBV7-2 to TRBJ1-1; D remains unclear. Per the germline V gene, CDR1 is SGHTA and CDR2 is FQGNSA. The CDR3 covers 13 residues. Trimming took 8 bases from V and 1 from J, leaving 11 bases between them. CDR3 nucleotides: TGTGCCAGCTTAGAAGCCTGGAACACTGAAGCTTTCTTT. Residues: CASLEAWNTEAFF.

The J gene is TRBJ2-7, the V gene TRBV7-2; D gene unclear. Per germline, CDR1 SGHTA and CDR2 FQGNSA. V lost 4 bases to trimming and J lost 6 bases, with 13 bases between them. The CDR3 is 13 amino acids. CDR3 coding DNA: TGTGCCAGCAGCTCTGACCTCGTCGCCGAGCAGTACTTC. It encodes CASSSDLVAEQYF.

The chain couples TRBV7-8 to TRBJ2-2; the D call may be TRBD1 or TRBD2 (5 bases each). The CDR3 extends over 17 amino acids. The V and J ends lost 3 bases and 1 base respectively, with 15 bases between them. Germline CDR1 reads SGHVS; CDR2 reads FQNEAQ. The CDR3 DNA is TGTGCCAGCAGCTTCCGGCCCGCAGGGAGGAACACCGGGGAGCTGTTTTTT. It yields the protein CASSFRPAGRNTGELFF.

The CDR3 reads CSARGQVTASAVVEAFF. In DNA, the CDR3 is TGCAGTGCTAGAGGGCAGGTCACAGCCAGCGCCGTCGTTGAAGCTTTCTTT. V gene TRBV20-1 combines with J gene TRBJ1-1; no definite D call. V was clipped by 1 base and J by 7 bases, with 25 bases between them. The CDR3 is 17 amino acids. Germline V gene lookup returns CDR1 DFQATT and CDR2 SNEGSKA (reference sequence).

This clonotype was counted once. This chain connects TRBV7-9 to TRBJ1-2; D not resolved. With 5 bases removed from V and 4 bases from J, the gap between germline ends came to 8 bases. CDR3 length: 12 amino acids. CDR1 is SEHNR, CDR2 FQNEAQ, per germline (reference sequence). The CDR3 sequence: CASSPEPYGYTF. CDR3 bases: TGTGCCAGCAGCCCTGAACCCTATGGCTACACCTTC.